The 19 T cell receptor beta chains below were found in one sample sequenced in a study of glioma-infiltrating T cells. The iRepertoire nested amplicon-rescue multiplex PCR amplified TCR alpha and beta CDR3s from RNA. MiXCR, run by TCRdb on the multiplex PCR reads, gives a single entry per CDR3 protein. The sample records some 85,000 distinct CDR3 sequences, 23% being singletons. Specimen: glioma tissue, nonneoplastic brain tissue, or PBMCs (not recorded which). The receptors here all came from a human donor with low-grade glioma or glioblastoma, undergoing nonglioma brain surgery, or in good health (not recorded which).

This clonotype came up many times. The V gene is TRBV28, the J gene TRBJ1-2; maybe TRBD1 (5 bases). Germline V CDR1 and CDR2: MDHEN, SYDVKM. Trimming cost V 10 bases and J 4 bases, with 13 bases left between them. The CDR3 is 12 residues long. Here the CDR3 reads CANWDGLYGYTF. As DNA, the CDR3 is TGTGCCAACTGGGACGGGCTCTATGGCTACACCTTC.

The table lists this clonotype with many counts. The rearrangement links TRBV6-1 to TRBJ2-3; D ambiguous. Germline loops: CDR1 MNHNS, CDR2 SASEGT. The CDR3 consists of 13 residues. V was clipped by 5 bases and J by 4 bases, with 10 bases between them. Here the CDR3 reads CASSYRLADTQYF. CDR3 bases: TGTGCCAGCAGTTACCGCTTAGCAGATACGCAGTATTTT.

Only a few counts were recorded for this clonotype. A much larger clone lies one base from this, so it may be a read error. The chain employs TRBV7-2 and TRBJ1-3; the D is unclear. Germline assignment: CDR1 SGHTA and CDR2 FQGNSA. This CDR3 has 12 amino acids. The CDR3 reads CASSLVGNTTYF. CDR3 sequence (DNA): TGTGCCAGCAGCTTAGTTGGAAACACCACATATTTT.

The chain recombines TRBV29-1 with TRBJ1-2; D call uncertain. Germline CDR1 SQVTM, CDR2 ANQGSEA. The CDR3 is 14 amino acids. The ends were cut back, 2 bases at V and 2 bases at J, with 12 bases in the middle. Here the CDR3 DNA reads TGCAGCGTTGAAAGAAACAGACTCAACTATGGCTACACCTTC. It encodes CSVERNRLNYGYTF.

This clonotype was found many times. The chain uses TRBV6-1 and TRBJ2-7; 9 positions match TRBD1. Germline V CDR1 and CDR2: MNHNS, SASEGT. V shed 3 bases, J shed 7 bases, and the junction held 13 bases outside the gene matches. CDR3 length: 16 amino acids. In nucleotides, the CDR3 is TGTGCCAGCAGTGACGGCCCAGGACAGGGGTTGAAAGAGCAGTACTTC. Translating it yields CASSDGPGQGLKEQYF.

This clonotype was seen once. The junction departs from germline at one end; a sequencing error may be responsible. This chain links TRBV7-9 with TRBJ1-1; D is unclear. This CDR3 has 13 amino acids. The germline V gene encodes CDR1 SEHNR and CDR2 FQNEAQ (reference sequence). This CDR3 reads CASSSNMNTEALF. DNA of the CDR3: TGTGCCAGCAGCTCGAACATGAACACTGAAGCTCTCTTT.

This clonotype appeared a few times. The chain joins TRBV5-6 to TRBJ2-7, with a tentative D call TRBD2 (6 bases). Germline V gives CDR1 SGHDT, CDR2 YYEEEE. The germline V and J ends were trimmed by 4 bases and 3 bases, with 14 bases remaining between them. This CDR3 is built from 14 residues. CDR3 residues: CASSPEGGFYEQYF. The CDR3, as DNA: TGTGCCAGCAGCCCGGAGGGCGGATTCTACGAGCAGTACTTC.

The V and J genes are TRBV12-3 or TRBV12-4 and TRBJ2-3; D gene unclear. Trimming took 3 bases from V and 2 from J, leaving 6 bases between them. The CDR3 is 13 amino acids. The CDR3: CASSFGLTDTQYF. As DNA, the CDR3 is TGTGCCAGCAGTTTTGGTCTCACAGATACGCAGTATTTT.

Note on this clonotype: A much bigger clone sits one base away, suggesting this may be a read error. The rearrangement links TRBV12-3 or TRBV12-4 to TRBJ2-5, with TRBD2 identical over 7 bases. The CDR3 length is 15 residues. The CDR3 loop is CAGSLWEGIGETQYF. CDR3 nucleotide sequence: TGTGCCGGCAGTTTGTGGGAGGGCATCGGAGAGACCCAGTACTTC.

Comment on this clonotype: The limits of the CDR3 on the DNA are not certain, so only TCRdb's listed CDR3 is given. The gene calls are TRBV10-1 and TRBJ2-7; the D segment call TRBD1 is taken from the table without a DNA check. CDR1 is WNHNN and CDR2 is SYGVQD in the germline V gene (reference sequence). The CDR3 length equals 15 residues, ends included. CDR3 protein: CASSSSGQALYEQYF.

For this clonotype: One end of the junction is discordant with germline, which a read error may explain. The chain joins TRBV2 to TRBJ1-1; 8 bases are a match to TRBD1. The CDR3 runs to 13 residues. Germline CDR1 SNHLY, CDR2 FYNNEI. CDR3 sequence reads: CASSRTGGTEDLF. CDR3 coding DNA: TGTGCCAGCAGTCGTACAGGGGGGACTGAAGATTTATTT. The variable domain in full, completed from reference TRBV2 and TRBJ1-1, reads EPEVTQTPSHQVTQMGQEVILRCVPISNHLYFYWYRQILGQKVEFLVSFYNNEISEKSEIFDDQFSVERPDGSNFTLKIRSTKLEDSAMYFCASSRTGGTEDLFGQGTRLTVV.

This clonotype was counted ten times or more. The CDR3 sequence is CASSYRSVGVNTEAFF. CDR3 nucleotide sequence: TGTGCCAGCAGTTACCGCTCCGTAGGAGTGAACACTGAAGCTTTCTTT. The chain has TRBV6-6 and TRBJ1-1; D gene uncertain. The germline gives CDR1 MNHNY, CDR2 SVGAGI (reference sequence). The length of the CDR3 is 16 residues. The V gene lost 2 bases and the J gene lost 0 bases, with 13 bases spanning the gap.

This clonotype has a count of ten or more. V is TRBV20-1 and J is TRBJ2-7; 12 bases are a match to TRBD2. This CDR3 contains 14 residues. Germline-derived CDR1 and CDR2 are DFQATT and SNEGSKA (reference sequence). The J segment lost 5 bases and the V segment lost 4 bases, leaving 6 bases of the junction unmatched. CDR3 DNA sequence: TGCAGTGCTAAAGGACTAGCGGGACACCACGAGCAGTACTTC. Protein sequence: CSAKGLAGHHEQYF.

This clonotype was seen many times. This chain connects TRBV4-1 to TRBJ1-2; 7 bases agree with TRBD1. This CDR3 region has 15 residues. V was pared by 5 bases and J by 3 bases, with 9 bases of the junction left unmatched. Germline CDR1 reads MGHRA; CDR2 reads YSYEKL. CDR3 sequence: CASSVGFDRDYGYTF. CDR3 bases: TGCGCCAGCAGCGTGGGGTTTGACAGGGACTATGGCTACACCTTC.

This clonotype showed up many times. The rearrangement joins TRBV10-3 to TRBJ2-3; D remains ambiguous. Per the germline V gene, CDR1 is ENHRY and CDR2 is SYGVKD. This CDR3 comprises 12 residues. Trimming took 9 bases from V and 2 from J, leaving 9 bases between them. CDR3: CAIGPFTDTQYF. CDR3 DNA: TGTGCCATTGGCCCTTTCACAGATACGCAGTATTTT.

The genes are TRBV19 and TRBJ1-1; tentative D call: TRBD1 (6 bases). CDR1 and CDR2 (germline): LNHDA, SQIVND (reference sequence). V was trimmed by 1 base and J by 10 bases, leaving 22 bases between them. This CDR3 comprises 16 residues. This chain's CDR3 is CASSIASDRLRVGAFF. CDR3 sequence (DNA): TGTGCCAGTAGTATAGCCTCGGACAGACTTCGAGTTGGAGCTTTCTTT. Combining the CDR3 with reference TRBV19 and TRBJ1-1 gives the whole variable domain DGGITQSPKYLFRKEGQNVTLSCEQNLNHDAMYWYRQDPGQGLRLIYYSQIVNDFQKGDIAEGYSVSREKKESFPLTVTSAQKNPTAFYLCASSIASDRLRVGAFFGQGTRLTVV.

This clonotype was detected ten times or more. The chain has TRBV19 and TRBJ1-5; D is ambiguous. The germline CDR1 and CDR2 sequences are LNHDA and SQIVND (reference sequence). V shed 4 bases and J shed 7 bases, with 20 bases lying between them. The length of the CDR3 is 16 residues. The CDR3 protein is CASSTRQGGLGQPQHF. The CDR3 nucleotides read TGTGCCAGTAGTACCCGACAAGGAGGTTTGGGACAGCCCCAGCATTTT.

This chain uses TRBV7-2 with TRBJ1-2, with D maybe TRBD1 (5 bases). The germline V and J ends were trimmed by 2 bases and 8 bases, with 21 bases remaining between them. The CDR3 contains 16 residues. CDR1 SGHTA and CDR2 FQGNSA come from the germline V gene. In nucleotides, the CDR3 is TGTGCCAGCAGCTTATATTTGAGGGGAACAGGAGAAGGCTACACCTTC. Translation gives CASSLYLRGTGEGYTF.

This clonotype was found a few times. The chain has TRBV5-4 and TRBJ1-2; a weak D match, TRBD1 (6 bases). This CDR3 spans 14 amino acids. Germline CDR1 SGHNT, CDR2 YYREEE (reference sequence). V lost 4 bases and J lost 8, with 18 bases in between. The CDR3 here is CASSLQGRISGYTF. The DNA for the CDR3 is TGTGCCAGCAGCCTTCAGGGGAGGATTTCGGGCTACACCTTC.